The 11 T cell receptor beta chains below come from one sample, sequenced in a study of blood T cell repertoires in COVID-19 (TCRdb year 2020). The library was built by means of the immunoSEQ multiplex PCR assay. TCRdb holds this immuneACCESS table with in-frame rearrangements only. Some clones are missing; in checked studies, unresolved V genes explain under half, and the rest has no known cause. Present in this sample are some 180,000 clones, about 80% of which were seen just once. Of the sample, under 15% falls within the top ten clones. Sequenced material: PBMCs or T cells enriched from blood (not recorded which). The receptors come from a man aged 60-69 years who had been exposed to COVID-19.

A word on this clone: The same CDR3 is also encoded by other DNA sequences in this sample. The chain has TRBV27 and TRBJ1-3; weak D call: TRBD1 (5 bases). V was shortened by 5 bases and J by 0 bases, with 8 bases between the two germline ends. The CDR3 loop spans 14 amino acids. CDR1 is MNHEY, CDR2 SMNVEV, per germline (reference sequence). CDR3 loop: CASSLTVSGNTIYF. The CDR3 DNA reads TGTGCCAGCAGTCTGACAGTCTCTGGAAACACCATATATTTT.

This sequence joins TRBV10-1 and TRBJ2-7, with D possibly being TRBD1 (6 bases). In germline, CDR1 is WNHNN, CDR2 SYGVQD (reference sequence). This CDR3 is 14 amino acids long. Trimming took off 3 bases at V and 5 bases at J, with 14 bases between the two ends. DNA for the CDR3: TGCGCCAGCAGTGACGGGCAGGGGATCCACGAGCAGTACTTC. Protein product: CASSDGQGIHEQYF.

A single count supports this clone. The rearrangement joins TRBV7-3 to TRBJ2-3; 8 nucleotides match TRBD2. CDR1 and CDR2 from the germline V gene are SGHTA and FQGTGA. This CDR3 spans 19 amino acids. V gave up 5 bases and J gave up 5 bases; unmatched junction bases: 21. Written as DNA, the CDR3 is TGTGCCAGCAGCCCAATCCCTTCCTCGGGACTAGGGGGTCGAGATACGCAGTATTTT. Amino acids: CASSPIPSSGLGGRDTQYF.

V gene TRBV19 combines with J gene TRBJ2-3; unclear D gene. Per the germline V gene, CDR1 is LNHDA and CDR2 is SQIVND (reference sequence). The CDR3 contains 15 residues. The ends were cut back, 3 bases at V and 2 bases at J, with 12 bases in the middle. CDR3 bases: TGTGCCAGTAGTATCGGTGACTCGCCCACAGATACGCAGTATTTT. It is translated as CASSIGDSPTDTQYF.

V gene TRBV9 combines with J gene TRBJ2-7; possibly TRBD1 for D (7 bases). The CDR3 has 12 residues. Germline V gives CDR1 SGDLS, CDR2 YYNGEE. Trimming removed 4 bases at V and 5 bases at J, with 10 bases between. The CDR3 sequence: CASSQGGNEQYF. The CDR3 nucleotides read TGTGCCAGCAGCCAGGGGGGTAACGAGCAGTACTTC.

V gene TRBV10-3 combines with J gene TRBJ2-7; D perhaps matches TRBD2 (6 bases). The CDR3 loop spans 14 amino acids. V lost 7 bases and J 1 base, leaving 14 bases between the germline ends. The germline CDR1 and CDR2 sequences are ENHRY and SYGVKD. The CDR3 here is CAITASGTSYEQYF. CDR3 sequence (DNA): TGTGCCATCACCGCCTCCGGGACTTCCTACGAGCAGTACTTC.

Note on this clone: The germline gene is not matched at one end of the junction; a read error may be the cause. V usage is TRBV10-3 and J usage is TRBJ1-1; TRBD1 is a possible D gene (6 bases). The CDR3 length is 15 residues. The germline CDR1 and CDR2 sequences are ENHRY and SYGVKD. As DNA, the CDR3 is TGTGCCACCAGTCCGGGGGGATGGCAGGGGAGTGAAGCTTTCTTT. This sequence encodes CATSPGGWQGSEAFF.

Notes on this clone: Other DNA variants within this sample encode the same CDR3. This rearrangement joins TRBV5-4 to TRBJ1-5, with TRBD1 matching over 7 bases. CDR3 length: 14 amino acids. Unmatched junction bases numbered 0, after V lost 2 bases and J lost 1 base. CDR1 and CDR2 (germline): SGHNT, YYREEE (reference sequence). For the CDR3, the DNA is TGTGCCAGCAGCTTACAGGGGAGCAATCAGCCCCAGCATTTT. Translated: CASSLQGSNQPQHF.

This rearrangement joins TRBV5-1 to TRBJ2-7, with TRBD2 matching over 7 bases. CDR3 length: 15 amino acids. CDR1 SGHRS and CDR2 YFSETQ come from the germline V gene. After removal of 0 bases from V and 5 bases from J, the junction contained 8 bases not matched to a gene. CDR3 loop: CASSLEVRGGDEQYF. CDR3 nucleotides: TGCGCCAGCAGCTTGGAGGTCCGTGGGGGGGACGAGCAGTACTTC.

This clone was seen more than once but under ten times. The V call is TRBV13, the J call TRBJ2-7, with 7 bases that match TRBD1. CDR3 length: 13 residues. With 4 bases clipped from V and 5 bases from J, the junction kept 5 bases outside the gene matches. In germline, CDR1 is PRHDT, CDR2 FYEKMQ (reference sequence). CDR3 coding DNA: TGTGCCAGCAGCTCCGACAGGGACCACGAGCAGTACTTC. It specifies CASSSDRDHEQYF.

V gene TRBV6-2 or TRBV6-3 combines with J gene TRBJ2-3; 9 nucleotides agree with TRBD1. V was clipped by 2 bases and J by 0 bases; unmatched bases: 6. In germline, CDR1 is MNHEY, CDR2 SVGEGT. This CDR3 is 17 amino acids long. CDR3 in amino acids: CASSYPSGQGSTDTQYF. CDR3 sequence (DNA): TGTGCCAGCAGTTACCCCTCGGGACAGGGCAGCACAGATACGCAGTATTTT.